This T cell receptor (beta chain) was identified in a study of CD8+CD57+ T cells in acquired aplastic anemia (dated by TCRdb to 2016 to 2019). In the study overall: Extracted DNA from sorted CD4+ and CD8+ cells averaged around 3.4 ug, ranging from roughly 0.17 to 27.4 ug. A CD8+CD57+ expansion meant a frequency higher than the mean frequency seen in healthy subjects. What the study reported, not specific to this receptor: About 30 CD8+ CDR3 sequences were found in both patients and controls but appeared to be highly expressed in patients and within the immunodominant clones of the patients. CD8+ Simpson's diversity did not differ significantly between patients and healthy controls (P=0.060).

The CDR3 holds 12 amino acids from the cysteine to the phenylalanine. The CDR3 DNA has 36 bases and is translated from base 1. V and J are truncated by 7 bases and 7 bases respectively, leaving an intervening sequence of 11 bases. CDR1 and CDR2, per the germline V gene, are SNHLY and FYNNEI. Profiling of TCR beta VDJ combinations and CDR3 sequences used genomic DNA as the template. An Illumina HiSeq 2000 was the platform used for TCR repertoire sequencing. On the authors' methods: TRBV/TRBJ rearrangement plots, CDR3 size and DJ length profiles, and Simpson's diversity index were used to evaluate the repertoires. The most abundant DNA sequence in the deep sequencing data was defined as the immunodominant clone. CDR3 amino acid sequences were checked for sharing between subjects and were compared against published repertoires and the VDJdb database. TCRdb applied fastp at Q25 and MiXCR to the public reads, then kept only in-frame beta chains. CDR3 protein duplicates are merged, each entry listing the most common genes and DNA. These V and J calls rely on TCRdb rather than the paper's analysis. This sample comprises around 180,000 distinct CDR3 sequences, around half of them detected only once. Around 1.8% of the sample lies in the top ten.

Patients chosen for sequencing had shown expansion of CD8+CD57+ cells by flow cytometry. Severe acquired aplastic anemia was diagnosed in all patients according to International Study of Aplastic Anemia and Agranulocytosis and Camitta criteria. No therapy had been received by the patients at the time of blood sampling. In this study, sorted CD4+ and CD8+ T cells from the blood of healthy subjects and of severe aplastic anemia patients had their TCR repertoires deep-sequenced. Patients were enrolled in the USA under clinicaltrials.gov protocols 00001620, 01623167, 00001397, 00071045, 00081523 and 00961064. Ficoll-Paque density gradient centrifugation was used to isolate peripheral blood mononuclear cells. Before DNA extraction, CD4+ and CD8+ T cells were sorted by FACS or by magnetic beads. Points on this clonotype: There is no known antigen for this receptor. Base qualities are missing; no much larger clone stands one base away.

Sequenced: sorted CD4+, CD8+, or CD8+CD57+ T cells (not recorded which) from PBMCs. The chain is encoded by TRBV2 joined to TRBJ2-1; the D gene is possibly TRBD1 or TRBD2, with 6 bases matching each. This receptor was obtained from a human donor with aplastic anemia. The nucleotide sequence is given as TGTGCCAGCACAAGGGGGGTGAATGAGCAGTTCTTC. This codes for CASTRGVNEQFF.